The present T cell receptor (beta chain) was sequenced within a study of T cell responses to AZD1222 COVID-19 vaccine. Sequencing used immunoSEQ multiplex PCR; TCRdb keeps in-frame clones, though not all of them. The repertoire holds some 160,000 clones, with 80% to 95% as singletons. J was trimmed by 4 bases and V by 3 bases; bases with no gene match: 6. The CDR3 loop spans 15 amino acids. Looked up from germline, CDR1 is SGHAT and CDR2 is FQNNGV. The receptor was derived from an adult in good health. The specimen comprised peripheral blood, sampled on day 0 of AZD1222 vaccination. The V and J genes are TRBV11-2 and TRBJ2-7; 10 nucleotides line up with TRBD1. CDR3 bases: TGTGCCAGCAGCTTCTCGACAGGGGGCTCTTACGAGCAGTACTTC. Its protein product is CASSFSTGGSYEQYF.